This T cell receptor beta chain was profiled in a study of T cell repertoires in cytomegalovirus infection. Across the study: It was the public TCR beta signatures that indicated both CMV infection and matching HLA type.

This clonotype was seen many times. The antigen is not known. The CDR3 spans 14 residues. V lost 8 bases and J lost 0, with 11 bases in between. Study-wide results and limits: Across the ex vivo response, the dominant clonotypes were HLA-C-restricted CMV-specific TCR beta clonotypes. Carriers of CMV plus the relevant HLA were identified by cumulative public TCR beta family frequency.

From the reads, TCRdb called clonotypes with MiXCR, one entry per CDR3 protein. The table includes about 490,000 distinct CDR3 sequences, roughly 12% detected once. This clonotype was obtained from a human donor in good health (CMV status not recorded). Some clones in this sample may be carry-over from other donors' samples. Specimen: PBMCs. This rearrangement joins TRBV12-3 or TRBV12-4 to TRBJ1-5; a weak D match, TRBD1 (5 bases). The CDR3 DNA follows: TGTGCCAGCGGGGCAGCAAATAGCAATCAGCCCCAGCATTTT. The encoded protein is CASGAANSNQPQHF.